The next 30 T cell receptor beta chains were all read from a single sample in a study of cytomegalovirus exposure and HLA in healthy donors. PCR primers comprised 60 Vbeta and 13 Jbeta primers. Assay: immunoSEQ multiplex PCR; the TCRdb copy retains only in-frame clones and omits some. The table has some 74,000 clones, 50% to 80% seen once; the top ten hold about 20%. What was sequenced was PBMCs. The source is a man aged 40-49 years in good health and CMV-seropositive.

This sequence joins TRBV7-2 and TRBJ2-3; D might be TRBD1 (5 bases). Germline CDR1 and CDR2: SGHTA and FQGNSA. The CDR3 loop spans 15 amino acids. The V gene lost 2 bases and the J gene lost 3 bases, with 12 bases spanning the gap. CDR3 protein: CASSLRAGLTDTQYF. Here the CDR3 DNA reads TGTGCCAGCAGCTTACGGGCAGGGTTAACAGATACGCAGTATTTT.

This clone appeared once. This CDR3 is CASRPTGGYFYEQYF. In DNA, the CDR3 is TGCGCCAGCAGACCGACAGGGGGCTATTTCTACGAGCAGTACTTC. The chain joins TRBV5-1 to TRBJ2-7; 10 bases are shared with TRBD1. Germline V lookup: CDR1 SGHRS, CDR2 YFSETQ. The CDR3 runs to 15 residues. The ends lost 5 bases at V and 3 bases at J; junction bases unmatched: 8.

This chain links TRBV18 with TRBJ2-6; TRBD1 might be the D (5 bases). Per the germline V gene, CDR1 is KGHSH and CDR2 is LQKENI. V was clipped by 5 bases and J by 0 bases, with 8 bases between them. The CDR3 has 15 residues. CDR3 protein: CASSNTGSGANVLTF. In DNA, the CDR3 is TGTGCCAGCTCAAACACAGGCTCTGGGGCCAACGTCCTGACTTTC.

The rearrangement uses TRBV11-3 and TRBJ2-1; 7 bases are shared with TRBD1. The CDR3 has 11 amino acids. With 8 bases clipped from V and 12 bases from J, the junction kept 7 bases outside the gene matches. Germline lookup yields CDR1 SGHNT and CDR2 YENEEA. CDR3 in amino acids: CASGTGDGQFF. CDR3 bases: TGTGCCAGCGGAACAGGGGACGGGCAGTTCTTC. Looking up the rest from reference TRBV11-3 and TRBJ2-1 gives the full variable domain: EAGVVQSPRYKIIEKKQPVAFWCNPISGHNTLYWYLQNLGQGPELLIRYENEEAVDDSQLPKDRFSAERLKGVDSTLKIQPAELGDSAVYLCASGTGDGQFFGPGTRLTVL.

The chain employs TRBV7-9 and TRBJ2-3, with 14 bases fitting TRBD2. J was trimmed by 0 bases and V by 5 bases; bases with no gene match: 7. The CDR3 contains 18 residues. Germline-derived CDR1 and CDR2 are SEHNR and FQNEAQ (reference sequence). The CDR3 DNA is TGTGCCAGCAGCCTGGGACTAGCGGGGGCCTTTAGCACAGATACGCAGTATTTT. Translated: CASSLGLAGAFSTDTQYF.

The chain has TRBV14 and TRBJ2-5; 7 nucleotides match TRBD1. V was pared by 7 bases and J by 4 bases, with 9 bases of the junction left unmatched. The CDR3 has 14 amino acids. CDR1 is SGHDN and CDR2 is FVKESK in the germline V gene. In DNA, the CDR3 is TGTGCCAGCAACTATTTAGGGGGCCGAGAGACCCAGTACTTC. Protein product: CASNYLGGRETQYF.

This rearrangement joins TRBV6-5 to TRBJ2-7; a weak D match, TRBD2 (5 bases). Looked up from germline, CDR1 is MNHEY and CDR2 is SVGAGI. The V gene lost 5 bases and the J gene lost 5 bases, with 16 bases spanning the gap. This CDR3 region has 14 residues. CDR3 nucleotide sequence: TGTGCCAGCAGTGACGGGATTGGTATCGACGAGCAGTACTTC. Translating gives CASSDGIGIDEQYF.

The genes are TRBV10-3 and TRBJ2-3, with a possible D match to TRBD2 (5 bases). V dropped 4 bases and J dropped 8 bases, with 7 bases sitting between them. The CDR3 is 11 residues long. The germline V gene has CDR1 ENHRY and CDR2 SYGVKD. CDR3 residues: CAISASGTQYF. The CDR3 DNA sequence: TGTGCCATCAGTGCGAGCGGTACGCAGTATTTT.

As to this clone: The junction departs from the called germline gene at one end, perhaps through a read error. The chain is built from TRBV2 and TRBJ2-7; 9 bases agree with TRBD1. Per germline, CDR1 SNHLY and CDR2 FYNNEI. The length of the CDR3 is 14 residues. CDR3 in DNA: TGTGCCAGCAGTGAAGCGCGAATTTCGGACAGGGGTTTCTTC. Translated: CASSEARISDRGFF.

This chain links TRBV4-3 with TRBJ1-6; tentatively, D is TRBD1 (6 bases). CDR1 and CDR2 (germline): LGHNA, YSLEER. With 1 base removed from V and 9 bases from J, the gap between germline ends came to 10 bases. This CDR3 comprises 14 residues. The CDR3, as DNA: TGCGCCAGCAGCCAAGCAGGGGTTTCTTCACCCCTCCACTTT. Amino acid sequence: CASSQAGVSSPLHF.

The chain is built from TRBV6-4 and TRBJ2-5; 7 bases are shared with TRBD2. Unmatched junction bases numbered 3, after V lost 0 bases and J lost 5 bases. Per the germline V gene, CDR1 is MRHNA and CDR2 is SNTAGT. The CDR3 has 14 amino acids. This chain's CDR3 is CASSDSGGWETQYF. The DNA of the CDR3 is TGTGCCAGCAGTGACTCGGGGGGGTGGGAGACCCAGTACTTC.

This clone was counted a few times. The chain joins TRBV5-6 to TRBJ2-7; 7 nucleotides align to TRBD2. The germline V gene encodes CDR1 SGHDT and CDR2 YYEEEE. CDR3 length: 13 amino acids. The V gene end was trimmed by 4 bases and the J gene end by 6 bases; junction bases not matched to a gene: 7. The CDR3 protein is CASSLGLVGEQYF. CDR3 nucleotides: TGTGCCAGCAGCCTCGGACTAGTAGGCGAGCAGTACTTC.

This chain connects TRBV4-3 to TRBJ1-2; tentatively, D is TRBD1 (5 bases). Trimming took 6 bases from V and 5 from J, leaving 13 bases between them. Germline V CDR1 and CDR2: LGHNA, YSLEER. This CDR3 is built from 13 residues. CDR3 sequence reads: CASSWGDDYGYTF. The CDR3 DNA sequence: TGCGCCAGCAGTTGGGGGGATGATTATGGCTACACCTTC.

The chain recombines TRBV5-1 with TRBJ1-1, with 11 bases lining up with TRBD1. There are 14 residues in the CDR3. Germline assignment: CDR1 SGHRS and CDR2 YFSETQ. J lost 5 bases, V lost 5 bases, and 5 bases had no gene match. CDR3 sequence reads: CASRDRGRGTEAFF. In DNA, the CDR3 is TGCGCCAGCAGGGACAGGGGGCGAGGGACTGAAGCTTTCTTT.

This clone has more than one count but fewer than ten. The J gene is TRBJ1-4, the V gene TRBV2; a possible D gene is TRBD1 (5 bases). Trimming pared 5 bases from V and 5 bases from J, leaving 9 bases between. Germline V gene lookup returns CDR1 SNHLY and CDR2 FYNNEI. This CDR3 has 13 amino acids. In DNA, the CDR3 is TGTGCCAGCAGTAAAAACAGGAATGAAAAACTGTTTTTT. Protein product: CASSKNRNEKLFF.

This clone was seen a few times. The V gene is TRBV6-6, the J gene TRBJ2-5; TRBD2 agrees at 11 bases. This CDR3 comprises 16 residues. The ends lost 2 bases at V and 2 bases at J; junction bases unmatched: 4. The V gene's germline CDR1 is MNHNY and CDR2 SVGAGI (reference sequence). The CDR3 is CASSYTSGGSQETQYF. Here the CDR3 DNA reads TGTGCCAGCAGTTACACTAGCGGGGGCTCACAAGAGACCCAGTACTTC.

The rearrangement joins TRBV14 to TRBJ2-7, with 7 bases aligning to TRBD1. Looked up from germline, CDR1 is SGHDN and CDR2 is FVKESK. The V segment lost 3 bases and the J segment 2 bases; nucleotides outside the gene matches: 7. The CDR3 contains 15 residues. The CDR3 nucleotides are TGTGCCAGCAGCCAGGGTCTCCAGGGGGCCTACGAGCAGTACTTC. It codes for CASSQGLQGAYEQYF.

This sequence joins TRBV7-6 and TRBJ2-7; tentatively, D is TRBD2 (6 bases). Germline values: CDR1 SGHVS, CDR2 FNYEAQ. The CDR3 totals 17 residues. Deletions cut 1 base from V and 0 bases from J, with 16 bases between. The CDR3 loop reads CASSLVPSGGASYEQYF. The CDR3 bases are TGTGCCAGCAGCTTAGTCCCGAGTGGCGGGGCCTCCTACGAGCAGTACTTC.

The chain couples TRBV7-2 to TRBJ2-7, with 10 positions matching TRBD2. This CDR3 region has 15 residues. Germline CDR1 is SGHTA and CDR2 is FQGNSA. Trimming took 5 bases from V and 2 from J; bases not matched to a gene: 6. The CDR3 region is CASSQTSGTTYEQYF. CDR3 coding DNA: TGTGCCAGCAGCCAAACTAGCGGGACCACCTACGAGCAGTACTTC. Full variable domain (outside the CDR3, taken from reference TRBV7-2 and TRBJ2-7): GAGVSQSPSNKVTEKGKDVELRCDPISGHTALYWYRQSLGQGLEFLIYFQGNSAPDKSGLPSDRFSAERTGGSVSTLTIQRTQQEDSAVYLCASSQTSGTTYEQYFGPGTRLTVT.

J is TRBJ1-3 and V is TRBV11-2, with D tentatively TRBD1 (5 bases). The V end was cut by 3 bases, the J end by 4 bases, with 13 bases between. The CDR3 has 15 residues. Germline loops: CDR1 SGHAT, CDR2 FQNNGV. The CDR3 bases are TGTGCCAGCAGCTTTAGCCAAGGACACGGAAACACCATATATTTT. This encodes CASSFSQGHGNTIYF.

CDR3 amino acids: CASSPRQGAGYEQYF. CDR3 nucleotide sequence: TGTGCCAGCAGCCCCAGACAGGGGGCGGGGTACGAGCAGTACTTC. This chain connects TRBV11-3 to TRBJ2-7; TRBD1 aligns across 10 bases. Per germline, CDR1 SGHNT and CDR2 YENEEA. The trim removed 5 bases at V and 4 bases at J, leaving 8 bases unmatched. CDR3 length: 15 amino acids.

This clone turned up a few times. This rearrangement joins TRBV7-3 to TRBJ2-3, with TRBD2 matching over 8 bases. J lost 5 bases, V lost 2 bases, and 6 bases had no gene match. From germline, CDR1 is SGHTA and CDR2 FQGTGA. The CDR3 is 15 amino acids. In DNA, the CDR3 is TGTGCCAGCAGCTTAGACGGGGGGGCGGGAGATACGCAGTATTTT. Translated, it gives CASSLDGGAGDTQYF.

The chain is built from TRBV21-1 and TRBJ2-3; the D segment call TRBD2 is taken from the table without a DNA check. TRBV21-1 is an annotated pseudogene. CDR3 size: 14 residues. The DNA of the CDR3 is TGTGCCAGCAGCAGCGAGGTTGGCACAGATACGCAGTATTTT. Protein sequence: CASSSEVGTDTQYF.

This clone showed up just a few times. The V call is TRBV19, the J call TRBJ1-1; 11 bases fit TRBD1. The CDR3 loop spans 15 amino acids. Germline V lookup: CDR1 LNHDA, CDR2 SQIVND (reference sequence). Trimming took 7 bases from V and 5 from J; bases not matched to a gene: 9. CDR3 in amino acids: CASNPGTGGGTEAFF. DNA for the CDR3: TGTGCCAGTAATCCTGGGACAGGGGGGGGGACTGAAGCTTTCTTT.

The V gene is TRBV23-1, the J gene TRBJ2-2; D perhaps matches TRBD1 (5 bases). TRBV23-1 is an ORF; its function is uncertain. V was clipped by 0 bases and J by 0 bases, with 11 bases between them. The CDR3 has 17 amino acids. As DNA, the CDR3 is TGCGCCAGCAGTCAATCCTGGACACATACGAACACCGGGGAGCTGTTTTTT. This translates into CASSQSWTHTNTGELFF.

A few counts support this clone. Written as DNA, the CDR3 is TGTGCCAGCAGTTTAGGACAGGGAGCCCAAACCTACGAGCAGTACTTC. Translating it yields CASSLGQGAQTYEQYF. This chain uses TRBV28 with TRBJ2-7; 8 bases align to TRBD1. The CDR3 has 16 residues. The V gene's germline CDR1 is MDHEN and CDR2 SYDVKM. The ends lost 2 bases at V and 2 bases at J; junction bases unmatched: 8.

This clone turned up a few times. The rearrangement uses TRBV10-3 and TRBJ2-5; D gene ambiguous. The J call may be faulty, since TRBJ2-7 better matches the DNA end. Germline CDR1 and CDR2: ENHRY and SYGVKD. CDR3 length: 13 amino acids. This CDR3 reads CAIRPGQDYEQYF. The CDR3 region has the DNA TGTGCCATCAGACCCGGGCAGGACTACGAGCAGTACTTC.

This chain uses TRBV9 with TRBJ1-2; D gene uncertain. The germline V and J ends were trimmed by 5 bases and 7 bases, with 9 bases remaining between them. Per germline, CDR1 SGDLS and CDR2 YYNGEE. This CDR3 is 11 amino acids long. CDR3 protein: CASSTAGGYTF. Written as DNA, the CDR3 is TGTGCCAGCAGTACAGCAGGTGGCTACACCTTC.

The V call is TRBV5-6, the J call TRBJ1-2; maybe TRBD1 (6 bases). Between the trimmed V and J ends, which lost 0 bases and 5 bases, there was a span of 11 bases. Germline assignment: CDR1 SGHDT and CDR2 YYEEEE. The length of the CDR3 is 14 residues. CDR3 in amino acids: CASSLEQGGYGYTF. CDR3 DNA sequence: TGTGCCAGCAGCTTGGAACAGGGCGGGTATGGCTACACCTTC. The whole variable domain, remainder taken from reference TRBV5-6 and TRBJ1-2, is DAGVTQSPTHLIKTRGQQVTLRCSPKSGHDTVSWYQQALGQGPQFIFQYYEEEERQRGNFPDRFSGHQFPNYSSELNVNALLLGDSALYLCASSLEQGGYGYTFGSGTRLTVV.

The chain carries TRBV6-5 and TRBJ1-2; unclear D gene. Germline V gene lookup returns CDR1 MNHEY and CDR2 SVGAGI. The CDR3 is 13 residues long. Trimming removed 6 bases at V and 8 bases at J, with 16 bases between. The CDR3 bases are TGTGCCAGCAGGGCGGACGGCCCGGGGGGCTACACCTTC. Protein product: CASRADGPGGYTF.